This T cell receptor (beta chain) was captured in a study of T cell responses to AZD1222 COVID-19 vaccine. Measured with immunoSEQ multiplex PCR; TCRdb has only the in-frame clones, and not every one. Altogether about 140,000 clones are present, more than 80% being singletons, with the ten largest covering about 1.5%. This CDR3 has 18 amino acids. Germline-derived CDR1 and CDR2 are LGHDT and YNNKEL (reference sequence). The V and J ends lost 3 bases and 2 bases respectively, with 22 bases between them. The sequences come from peripheral blood, collected on day 0 of AZD1222 vaccination. The receptor was derived from an adult in good health. This rearrangement joins TRBV3-1 (or the pseudogene TRBV3-2) to TRBJ1-2; D remains ambiguous. CDR3 DNA sequence: TGTGCCAGCAGCCATCGCCCGACTGTCGTCCGGTCAAACTATGGCTACACCTTC. Amino acids: CASSHRPTVVRSNYGYTF.